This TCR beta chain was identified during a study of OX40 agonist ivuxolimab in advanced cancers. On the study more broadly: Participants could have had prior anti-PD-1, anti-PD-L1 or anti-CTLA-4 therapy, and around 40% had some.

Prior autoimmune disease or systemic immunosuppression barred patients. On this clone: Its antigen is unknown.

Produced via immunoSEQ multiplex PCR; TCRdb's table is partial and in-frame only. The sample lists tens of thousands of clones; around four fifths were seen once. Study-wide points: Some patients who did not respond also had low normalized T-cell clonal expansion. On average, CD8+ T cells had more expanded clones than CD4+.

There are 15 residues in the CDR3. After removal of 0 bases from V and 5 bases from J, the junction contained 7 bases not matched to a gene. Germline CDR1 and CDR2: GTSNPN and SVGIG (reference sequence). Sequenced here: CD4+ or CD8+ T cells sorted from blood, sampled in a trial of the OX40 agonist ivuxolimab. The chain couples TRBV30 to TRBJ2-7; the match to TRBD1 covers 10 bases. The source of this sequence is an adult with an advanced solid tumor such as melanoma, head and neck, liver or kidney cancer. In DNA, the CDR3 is TGTGCCTGGAGTGTAGGGACAGGGGTTCCCCACGAGCAGTACTTC. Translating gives CAWSVGTGVPHEQYF.